Shown below are 30 T cell receptor beta chains from a single sample sequenced in a study of technical replicates of blood from several donors (TCRdb year 2017). Receptors were amplified or captured by the immunoSEQ multiplex PCR assay. TCRdb mirrors the immuneACCESS table, restricted to in-frame sequences. Some clones are absent from its copies; in checked studies, under half trace to an unresolved V gene, and the reason for the others is unknown. A total of under 95,000 clones appear in this sample, around 94% of them only once. The ten largest clones take up 0.2% to 0.3% of the sample. Input material: T cells isolated from PBMCs. The receptors shown here come from a human donor in good health.

The V call is TRBV30, the J call TRBJ2-1; 15 nucleotides line up with TRBD2. Germline trimming cut 1 base from V and 3 bases from J; bases unmatched to any gene: 13. Germline values: CDR1 GTSNPN, CDR2 SVGIG (reference sequence). The CDR3 consists of 20 residues. Here the CDR3 DNA reads TGTGCCTGGAGTGGACAATTAGAGGGACTAGCGGGGGGCAACTACAATGAGCAGTTCTTC. Its protein product is CAWSGQLEGLAGGNYNEQFF.

This clone was counted a single time. The rearrangement joins TRBV11-2 to TRBJ1-4; no firm D call. V lost 2 bases, J lost 4 bases, and 11 bases lay in between. Germline lookup yields CDR1 SGHAT and CDR2 FQNNGV. This CDR3 has 15 residues. CDR3 in amino acids: CASSLFWSHNEKLFF. In DNA form, the CDR3 reads TGTGCCAGCAGCTTATTTTGGAGCCATAATGAAAAACTGTTTTTT.

The chain employs TRBV28 and TRBJ1-4; D is unclear. Per the germline V gene, CDR1 is MDHEN and CDR2 is SYDVKM. There are 14 residues in the CDR3. V was trimmed by 6 bases and J by 3 bases, leaving 11 bases between them. For the CDR3, the DNA is TGTGCCAGCAGCGGGGTGAGGGCTAATGAAAAACTGTTTTTT. Encoded protein: CASSGVRANEKLFF. Supplemented by reference TRBV28 and TRBJ1-4, the full variable domain reads DVKVTQSSRYLVKRTGEKVFLECVQDMDHENMFWYRQDPGLGLRLIYFSYDVKMKEKGDIPEGYSVSREKKERFSLILESASTNQTSMYLCASSGVRANEKLFFGSGTQLSVL.

CDR3 sequence (DNA): TGTGCCAGCAGTTACTCGAATCTAGCGGAGACCCAGTACTTC. Protein product: CASSYSNLAETQYF. This sequence joins TRBV6-5 and TRBJ2-5; maybe TRBD2 (6 bases). The CDR3 loop spans 14 amino acids. The germline CDR1 and CDR2 sequences are MNHEY and SVGAGI. V was clipped by 0 bases and J by 5 bases, with 10 bases between them.

This chain connects TRBV21-1 to TRBJ1-2; the table names TRBD1, a call not compared with the DNA. TRBV21-1 is an annotated pseudogene. This CDR3 is built from 16 residues. The CDR3 coding sequence is TGTGCCAGCAGCAACGGACAGGGTCGAGCTAACTATGGCTACACCTTC. It is translated as CASSNGQGRANYGYTF.

The chain couples TRBV28 to TRBJ2-2; 9 positions agree with TRBD2. The V gene's germline CDR1 is MDHEN and CDR2 SYDVKM. J gave up 7 bases and V 7 bases, and 16 bases lay outside the gene matches. The CDR3 extends over 17 amino acids. Written as DNA, the CDR3 is TGTGCCAGCACCACTTCTCGGACTAGCGCTCCGGACGGGGAGCTGTTTTTT. Encoded protein: CASTTSRTSAPDGELFF.

V and J are TRBV5-1 and TRBJ2-5; 7 positions match TRBD1. The CDR3 runs to 13 residues. The V gene end was trimmed by 6 bases and the J gene end by 2 bases; junction bases not matched to a gene: 4. Germline lookup yields CDR1 SGHRS and CDR2 YFSETQ. The CDR3: CASTDRAQETQYF. CDR3 DNA: TGCGCCAGCACCGACAGGGCGCAAGAGACCCAGTACTTC.

V usage is TRBV15 and J usage is TRBJ1-3; D is ambiguous. Between the trimmed V and J ends, which lost 4 bases and 3 bases, there was a span of 16 bases. Germline V gene sequence: CDR1 LNHNV, CDR2 YYDKDF (reference sequence). This CDR3 contains 16 residues. The CDR3 DNA sequence: TGTGCCACCAGCAAGACCTCGGGGAACTTTGGAAACACCATATATTTT. The encoded protein is CATSKTSGNFGNTIYF.

J is TRBJ2-1 and V is TRBV7-2; tentatively, D is TRBD1 (6 bases). Per the germline V gene, CDR1 is SGHTA and CDR2 is FQGNSA. Trimming removed 0 bases at V and 5 bases at J, with 20 bases between. This CDR3 has 18 amino acids. CDR3 coding DNA: TGTGCCAGCAGCTTAGCCCTCGGTTTCGGACAGAGAGACAATGAGCAGTTCTTC. Its protein is CASSLALGFGQRDNEQFF.

V usage is TRBV7-8 and J usage is TRBJ2-5; 12 bases match TRBD2. V was pared by 3 bases and J by 2 bases, with 4 bases of the junction left unmatched. The CDR3 runs 16 residues. Germline CDR1 reads SGHVS; CDR2 reads FQNEAQ. CDR3 sequence (DNA): TGTGCCAGCAGCTTTCGGACTAGCGGGGATCAAGAGACCCAGTACTTC. Encoded protein: CASSFRTSGDQETQYF.

The J gene is TRBJ1-5, the V gene TRBV4-1; 7 nucleotides agree with TRBD1. The J segment lost 3 bases and the V segment lost 2 bases, leaving 4 bases of the junction unmatched. The CDR3 consists of 15 residues. Germline loops: CDR1 MGHRA, CDR2 YSYEKL. In nucleotides, the CDR3 is TGCGCCAGCAGCCAAAGAACAGGGGACAATCAGCCCCAGCATTTT. It translates to CASSQRTGDNQPQHF.

The CDR3 is CASSPYQGTQETQYF. The CDR3, as DNA: TGTGCCAGTAGTCCTTATCAGGGCACCCAAGAGACCCAGTACTTC. The chain recombines TRBV19 with TRBJ2-5, with TRBD1 as a possible D gene (5 bases). Germline-derived CDR1 and CDR2 are LNHDA and SQIVND (reference sequence). Trimming took off 5 bases at V and 1 base at J, with 14 bases between the two ends. CDR3 length equals 15 residues.

The chain uses TRBV4-1 and TRBJ2-1, with 12 bases matching TRBD2. Germline-derived CDR1 and CDR2 are MGHRA and YSYEKL. CDR3 length: 16 amino acids. V lost 4 bases, J lost 4 bases, and 5 bases stayed unmatched. DNA for the CDR3: TGCGCCAGCAGCCTTCGAACTAGCGGGGGGTACAATGAGCAGTTCTTC. This sequence encodes CASSLRTSGGYNEQFF.

In DNA form, the CDR3 reads TGCGCCAGCAGCCAAGATCCTCACGGTGGAGTTAACACCGGGGAGCTGTTTTTT. The encoded protein is CASSQDPHGGVNTGELFF. The rearrangement joins TRBV4-1 to TRBJ2-2, with D uncertain. V gave up 0 bases and J gave up 2 bases, with 16 bases separating them. The CDR3 contains 18 residues. Germline V gene sequence: CDR1 MGHRA, CDR2 YSYEKL.

The gene calls are TRBV9 and TRBJ2-3; 13 bases fit TRBD2. V was clipped by 2 bases and J by 1 base; unmatched bases: 7. The CDR3 totals 18 residues. Germline-derived CDR1 and CDR2 are SGDLS and YYNGEE. The CDR3 spells CASSVRTSGSGGTDTQYF. CDR3 bases: TGTGCCAGCAGCGTTCGGACTAGCGGGAGCGGGGGCACAGATACGCAGTATTTT.

The chain recombines TRBV5-1 with TRBJ2-2, with TRBD1 matching 7 bases. The CDR3 is 15 amino acids. The V segment lost 2 bases and the J segment 1 base; nucleotides outside the gene matches: 2. In germline, CDR1 is SGHRS, CDR2 YFSETQ. The CDR3 DNA reads as TGCGCCAGCAGCTTTAGGACAGGGAACACCGGGGAGCTGTTTTTT. Residues: CASSFRTGNTGELFF.

The V call is TRBV4-1, the J call TRBJ1-3; D unresolved. The germline V gene has CDR1 MGHRA and CDR2 YSYEKL. This CDR3 has 15 residues. V lost 0 bases to trimming and J lost 0 bases, with 6 bases between them. The CDR3 sequence is CASSQDGSSGNTIYF. As DNA, the CDR3 is TGCGCCAGCAGCCAAGACGGGAGCTCTGGAAACACCATATATTTT.

The gene calls are TRBV19 and TRBJ1-5; no clear D. This CDR3 spans 17 amino acids. Germline lookup yields CDR1 LNHDA and CDR2 SQIVND (reference sequence). The V and J ends lost 2 bases and 0 bases respectively, with 14 bases between them. In nucleotides, the CDR3 is TGTGCCAGTAGTATACCTCCGTGGAGCTATAGCAATCAGCCCCAGCATTTT. It codes for CASSIPPWSYSNQPQHF. The full variable domain, its missing parts supplied by reference TRBV19 and TRBJ1-5, is DGGITQSPKYLFRKEGQNVTLSCEQNLNHDAMYWYRQDPGQGLRLIYYSQIVNDFQKGDIAEGYSVSREKKESFPLTVTSAQKNPTAFYLCASSIPPWSYSNQPQHFGDGTRLSIL.

This rearrangement joins TRBV7-6 to TRBJ2-1; 8 nucleotides match TRBD2. This CDR3 region has 16 residues. The germline V gene has CDR1 SGHVS and CDR2 FNYEAQ. V shed 3 bases, J shed 8 bases, and the junction held 12 bases outside the gene matches. For the CDR3, the DNA is TGTGCCAGCAGCTTGTATCAGCGGGGGCAAGAAGATGAGCAGTTCTTC. Translated: CASSLYQRGQEDEQFF.

V and J are TRBV7-6 and TRBJ1-1, with 7 positions matching TRBD1. The germline V gene encodes CDR1 SGHVS and CDR2 FNYEAQ. Trimming at V came to 6 bases and at J to 0 bases, leaving 4 bases not matched to a gene. CDR3 size: 14 residues. The CDR3 nucleotides are TGTGCCAGCAGTCGACAGGGATTGAACACTGAAGCTTTCTTT. Translating gives CASSRQGLNTEAFF.

The V gene is TRBV6-5, the J gene TRBJ1-5; D gene ambiguous. Trimming left V 0 bases short and J 5 bases short, with 5 bases between. Germline CDR1 MNHEY, CDR2 SVGAGI. The CDR3 contains 13 residues. The CDR3 spells CASSYSSDQPQHF. CDR3 coding DNA: TGTGCCAGCAGTTACTCGAGCGATCAGCCCCAGCATTTT.

The rearrangement joins TRBV5-4 to TRBJ1-2; 10 positions match TRBD1. This CDR3 is built from 16 residues. Germline V CDR1 and CDR2: SGHNT, YYREEE (reference sequence). J was trimmed by 8 bases and V by 1 base; bases with no gene match: 11. The CDR3 is CASSLIGTGARGGYTF. The DNA of the CDR3 is TGTGCCAGCAGCTTGATTGGGACAGGGGCGCGGGGCGGCTACACCTTC. Drawing the rest from reference TRBV5-4 and TRBJ1-2, the complete variable domain is ETGVTQSPTHLIKTRGQQVTLRCSSQSGHNTVSWYQQALGQGPQFIFQYYREEENGRGNFPPRFSGLQFPNYSSELNVNALELDDSALYLCASSLIGTGARGGYTFGSGTRLTVV.

The rearrangement uses TRBV7-8 and TRBJ2-3; 10 bases align to TRBD2. V dropped 5 bases and J dropped 3; count of bases not matched to a gene: 5. This CDR3 spans 15 amino acids. CDR1 and CDR2 (germline): SGHVS, FQNEAQ. The CDR3 DNA sequence: TGTGCCAGCAGCCTAGGACTAGCGGATACAGATACGCAGTATTTT. It codes for CASSLGLADTDTQYF.

V usage is TRBV5-1 and J usage is TRBJ2-7; 11 nucleotides match TRBD2. Germline loops: CDR1 SGHRS, CDR2 YFSETQ. The CDR3 spans 15 residues. After removal of 1 base from V and 5 bases from J, the junction contained 5 bases not matched to a gene. This CDR3 is CASSLRLAGSDEQYF. The CDR3 DNA sequence: TGCGCCAGCAGCTTGCGACTAGCGGGAAGCGACGAGCAGTACTTC.

The chain is built from TRBV29-1 and TRBJ2-1; D remains ambiguous. With 4 bases removed from V and 0 bases from J, the gap between germline ends came to 13 bases. The CDR3 is made up of 15 amino acids. CDR1 is SQVTM, CDR2 ANQGSEA, per germline. Written as DNA, the CDR3 is TGCAGCGTTGCTCGCGGCGCCTACTCCTACAATGAGCAGTTCTTC. It is translated as CSVARGAYSYNEQFF.

The V and J genes are TRBV27 and TRBJ1-2; weak D call: TRBD1 (5 bases). Germline V gene lookup returns CDR1 MNHEY and CDR2 SMNVEV (reference sequence). The CDR3 loop spans 13 amino acids. V lost 3 bases to trimming and J lost 4 bases, with 9 bases between them. CDR3 DNA sequence: TGTGCCAGCAGTTTCGACAGAGGCTATGGCTACACCTTC. Its translation: CASSFDRGYGYTF.

This clone was picked up one time. The genes are TRBV19 and TRBJ1-4, with unresolved D. Per germline, CDR1 LNHDA and CDR2 SQIVND (reference sequence). Trimming pared 6 bases from V and 10 bases from J, leaving 21 bases between. The CDR3 totals 15 residues. This chain's CDR3 is CASRNTTRTRRKLFF. Written as DNA, the CDR3 is TGTGCCAGTAGGAACACGACACGGACTCGGAGAAAACTGTTTTTT. The full variable domain, its missing parts supplied by reference TRBV19 and TRBJ1-4, is DGGITQSPKYLFRKEGQNVTLSCEQNLNHDAMYWYRQDPGQGLRLIYYSQIVNDFQKGDIAEGYSVSREKKESFPLTVTSAQKNPTAFYLCASRNTTRTRRKLFFGSGTQLSVL.

The J gene is TRBJ1-6, the V gene TRBV2; no firm D call. The CDR3 loop spans 14 amino acids. The V gene's germline CDR1 is SNHLY and CDR2 FYNNEI. The V gene lost 7 bases and the J gene lost 9 bases, with 16 bases spanning the gap. The CDR3 coding sequence is TGTGCCAGCAACTTGGAGGCCGGCAGTTCACCCCTCCACTTT. This codes for CASNLEAGSSPLHF.

This clone was observed a single time. This chain links TRBV27 with TRBJ2-3; 14 nucleotides agree with TRBD2. J lost 0 bases, V lost 7 bases, and 15 bases had no gene match. The CDR3 loop spans 20 amino acids. Germline assignment: CDR1 MNHEY and CDR2 SMNVEV (reference sequence). The CDR3 DNA reads as TGTGCCAGCAATAGCCTCGGACTAGCGGGGGGCGGGGCTAGCACAGATACGCAGTATTTT. Its translation: CASNSLGLAGGGASTDTQYF.

The CDR3, as DNA: TGTGCCAGCAGTGGCACTAGTACTGGGGCCAACGTCCTGACTTTC. Translated: CASSGTSTGANVLTF. V gene TRBV25-1 combines with J gene TRBJ2-6; weak D call: TRBD2 (5 bases). The V gene lost 4 bases and the J gene lost 2 bases, with 9 bases spanning the gap. The CDR3 has 15 amino acids. From germline, CDR1 is MGHDK and CDR2 SYGVNS. Variable domain in full (rest from reference TRBV25-1 and TRBJ2-6): EADIYQTPRYLVIGTGKKITLECSQTMGHDKMYWYQQDPGMELHLIHYSYGVNSTEKGDLSSESTVSRIRTEHFPLTLESARPSHTSQYLCASSGTSTGANVLTFGAGSRLTVL.